Below, 27 T cell receptor beta chains from the same sample are listed, as sequenced in a study of T cell clones after liver transplantation. Data came from immunoSEQ multiplex PCR; TCRdb stores just in-frame clones and leaves some out. The sample lists around 71,000 clones; about four fifths were seen once. The sample in question was CD4+ T cells from blood, obtained 12 months after liver transplant. The receptors were gathered from a human patient who received a liver transplant. Some of these T cells may belong to the graft donor.

This clone was observed a few times. The chain couples TRBV28 to TRBJ2-7, with TRBD1 as a possible D gene (6 bases). The CDR3 covers 15 residues. Per the germline V gene, CDR1 is MDHEN and CDR2 is SYDVKM. Trimming took 5 bases from V and 1 from J, leaving 15 bases between them. CDR3 sequence (DNA): TGTGCCAGCAGTCAGATAGGGGGATCTTCCTACGAGCAGTACTTC. Residues: CASSQIGGSSYEQYF. Combining the CDR3 with reference TRBV28 and TRBJ2-7 gives the whole variable domain DVKVTQSSRYLVKRTGEKVFLECVQDMDHENMFWYRQDPGLGLRLIYFSYDVKMKEKGDIPEGYSVSREKKERFSLILESASTNQTSMYLCASSQIGGSSYEQYFGPGTRLTVT.

The J gene is TRBJ1-3, the V gene TRBV5-1, with D uncertain. Per germline, CDR1 SGHRS and CDR2 YFSETQ. The CDR3 runs to 16 residues. V was cut by 0 bases and J by 0 bases, with 10 bases left in between. Written as DNA, the CDR3 is TGCGCCAGCAGCTTGGGAGGCTTCAGCTCTGGAAACACCATATATTTT. It yields the protein CASSLGGFSSGNTIYF.

This clone appeared once. The genes are TRBV7-9 and TRBJ2-1; the match to TRBD2 covers 7 bases. The V gene's germline CDR1 is SEHNR and CDR2 FQNEAQ (reference sequence). This CDR3 is 13 amino acids long. Germline trimming cut 4 bases from V and 9 bases from J; bases unmatched to any gene: 6. CDR3 bases: TGTGCCAGCAGCTCCCGACTAGCCACTGAGCAGTTCTTC. As protein: CASSSRLATEQFF.

V is TRBV7-2 and J is TRBJ1-1; tentatively, D is TRBD1 (5 bases). Germline V gives CDR1 SGHTA, CDR2 FQGNSA. The CDR3 totals 14 residues. Trimming removed 2 bases at V and 1 base at J, with 8 bases between. CDR3 residues: CASSLTTGNTEAFF. DNA for the CDR3: TGTGCCAGCAGCTTAACTACAGGGAACACTGAAGCTTTCTTT. Based on the CDR3 plus reference TRBV7-2 and TRBJ1-1, the full variable domain is GAGVSQSPSNKVTEKGKDVELRCDPISGHTALYWYRQSLGQGLEFLIYFQGNSAPDKSGLPSDRFSAERTGGSVSTLTIQRTQQEDSAVYLCASSLTTGNTEAFFGQGTRLTVV.

With regard to this clone: One end of the junction does not line up with germline, which may come from a read error. The rearrangement joins TRBV15 to TRBJ1-5; possible D gene TRBD1, 6 bases. The length of the CDR3 is 12 residues. From germline, CDR1 is LNHNV and CDR2 YYDKDF (reference sequence). CDR3 in amino acids: CATSRGRQPQHF. The CDR3 DNA sequence: TGTGCCACTAGCAGGGGACGCCAGCCCCAGCATTTT.

CDR3 region: CASSDRDNYGYTF. The CDR3, as DNA: TGTGCCAGCAGTGACAGGGACAACTATGGCTACACCTTC. The chain links TRBV7-8 to TRBJ1-2; 7 nucleotides match TRBD1. CDR3 size: 13 residues. Germline lookup yields CDR1 SGHVS and CDR2 FQNEAQ. After removal of 6 bases from V and 2 bases from J, the junction contained 3 bases not matched to a gene.

The count of this clone is one. This chain joins TRBV2 and TRBJ1-1; tentative D call: TRBD1 (5 bases). The V gene lost 6 bases and the J gene lost 5 bases, with 13 bases spanning the gap. The CDR3 is made up of 13 amino acids. Germline loops: CDR1 SNHLY, CDR2 FYNNEI. CDR3 coding DNA: TGTGCCAGCAGCCCAGGGAAGGGGACTGAAGCTTTCTTT. This translates into CASSPGKGTEAFF.

This rearrangement joins TRBV19 to TRBJ2-3; no clear D. CDR3 length: 12 amino acids. Germline assignment: CDR1 LNHDA and CDR2 SQIVND (reference sequence). Trimming stripped 2 bases from V and 1 base from J, with 1 base between. CDR3: CASSIRTDTQYF. The CDR3 region has the DNA TGTGCCAGTAGTATACGCACAGATACGCAGTATTTT.

This clone was picked up one time. The chain recombines TRBV19 with TRBJ1-5; D is uncertain. Trimming pared 5 bases from V and 2 bases from J, leaving 13 bases between. This CDR3 is built from 15 residues. Germline values: CDR1 LNHDA, CDR2 SQIVND (reference sequence). The CDR3 spells CASSQIPIGNQPQHF. Written as DNA, the CDR3 is TGTGCCAGTAGTCAAATACCAATTGGCAATCAGCCCCAGCATTTT.

The rearrangement uses TRBV28 and TRBJ1-2, with no clear D. The length of the CDR3 is 15 residues. Trimming cost V 2 bases and J 1 base, with 11 bases left between them. Looked up from germline, CDR1 is MDHEN and CDR2 is SYDVKM. CDR3: CASSLRSAFNYGYTF. As DNA, the CDR3 is TGTGCCAGCAGTTTACGGTCGGCATTTAACTATGGCTACACCTTC.

This clone was observed a few times. The chain is built from TRBV7-2 and TRBJ1-2, with TRBD1 matching over 8 bases. The CDR3 runs to 14 residues. With V trimmed by 0 bases and J by 8 bases, 5 bases remained unmatched. CDR1 SGHTA and CDR2 FQGNSA come from the germline V gene. CDR3 in amino acids: CASSLAQGASGYTF. The DNA for the CDR3 is TGTGCCAGCAGCTTAGCGCAGGGGGCATCAGGCTACACCTTC.

The V call is TRBV19, the J call TRBJ2-5, with D unresolved. V lost 5 bases and J lost 0, with 7 bases in between. CDR1 and CDR2 (germline): LNHDA, SQIVND (reference sequence). The CDR3 has 13 residues. Written as DNA, the CDR3 is TGTGCCAGTAGTGGAAGCCACCAAGAGACCCAGTACTTC. The encoded protein is CASSGSHQETQYF. The complete variable domain, with remaining parts taken from reference TRBV19 and TRBJ2-5, reads DGGITQSPKYLFRKEGQNVTLSCEQNLNHDAMYWYRQDPGQGLRLIYYSQIVNDFQKGDIAEGYSVSREKKESFPLTVTSAQKNPTAFYLCASSGSHQETQYFGPGTRLLVL.

This clone was seen more than once but under ten times. The V call is TRBV5-1, the J call TRBJ2-3, with 13 nucleotides matching TRBD2. The CDR3 is 17 residues long. Losses at the gene ends were 5 bases for V and 6 bases for J; bases not matched to a gene: 12. CDR1 and CDR2 from the germline V gene are SGHRS and YFSETQ. CDR3 nucleotides: TGCGCCAGCAGTCTTGGCTTACTAGCGGGAGGGGCGGATACGCAGTATTTT. Translating it yields CASSLGLLAGGADTQYF.

There are a few counts of this clone. V is TRBV7-9 and J is TRBJ2-2; a weak D match, TRBD1 (6 bases). V was clipped by 6 bases and J by 5 bases, with 19 bases between them. The V gene's germline CDR1 is SEHNR and CDR2 FQNEAQ (reference sequence). This CDR3 spans 16 amino acids. The CDR3 coding sequence is TGTGCCAGCAGGATGGGGCCTCGAGGGGGAACCGGGGAGCTGTTTTTT. As protein: CASRMGPRGGTGELFF.

This chain uses TRBV29-1 with TRBJ2-3, with TRBD2 matching 8 bases. J lost 0 bases, V lost 8 bases, and 7 bases had no gene match. The V gene's germline CDR1 is SQVTM and CDR2 ANQGSEA. The CDR3 is 14 residues long. CDR3 sequence reads: CSYRLATSTDTQYF. In DNA, the CDR3 is TGCAGCTACCGACTAGCGACTAGCACAGATACGCAGTATTTT.

Concerning this clone: One junction end does not reproduce the germline sequence, and a read error may be involved. The V and J genes are TRBV7-7 and TRBJ1-4, with no clear D. Germline assignment: CDR1 SSHAT and CDR2 FNYEAQ (reference sequence). The CDR3 has 14 residues. The CDR3 spells CASSLDLQNEKLFF. CDR3 bases: TGTGCTAGCAGCTTAGATCTCCAAAATGAAAAACTGTTTTTT. Variable domain in full (rest from reference TRBV7-7 and TRBJ1-4): GAGVSQSPRYKVTKRGQDVTLRCDPISSHATLYWYQQALGQGPEFLTYFNYEAQPDKSGLPSDRFSAERPEGSISTLTIQRTEQRDSAMYRCASSLDLQNEKLFFGSGTQLSVL.

The V gene is TRBV14, the J gene TRBJ2-1; 13 bases align to TRBD2. Trimming at V came to 1 base and at J to 7 bases, leaving 7 bases not matched to a gene. Looked up from germline, CDR1 is SGHDN and CDR2 is FVKESK. The CDR3 is made up of 17 amino acids. For the CDR3, the DNA is TGTGCCAGCAGCCAAGTCCATTGGACTAGCGGGAGAAATGAGCAGTTCTTC. Its translation: CASSQVHWTSGRNEQFF.

The J gene is TRBJ2-1, the V gene TRBV6-6; D tentatively fits TRBD1 or TRBD2 (5 bases each). V shed 0 bases and J shed 6 bases, with 9 bases lying between them. Germline V lookup: CDR1 MNHNY, CDR2 SVGAGI (reference sequence). This CDR3 comprises 14 residues. The CDR3 here is CASSYSAGTNEQFF. The CDR3 DNA is TGTGCCAGCAGTTACTCAGCAGGGACCAATGAGCAGTTCTTC.

This clone was detected a few times. V is TRBV5-1 and J is TRBJ2-1; D might be TRBD2 (6 bases). CDR1 is SGHRS and CDR2 is YFSETQ in the germline V gene. V was shortened by 4 bases and J by 0 bases, with 17 bases between the two germline ends. This CDR3 is 17 amino acids long. In DNA, the CDR3 is TGCGCCAGCAGCCAGCTAGCGATAAAGAGCTCCTACAATGAGCAGTTCTTC. Protein product: CASSQLAIKSSYNEQFF.

This chain joins TRBV27 and TRBJ1-1; D unresolved. Germline CDR1 reads MNHEY; CDR2 reads SMNVEV (reference sequence). CDR3 length equals 15 residues. V was clipped by 3 bases and J by 1 base, with 12 bases between them. In DNA, the CDR3 is TGTGCCAGCAGTTTGAAGTGGAGGACGAACACTGAAGCTTTCTTT. It encodes CASSLKWRTNTEAFF.

The chain has TRBV9 and TRBJ2-2; 7 bases match TRBD2. The CDR3 sequence is 15 residues long. Looked up from germline, CDR1 is SGDLS and CDR2 is YYNGEE. V shed 0 bases and J 12 bases; nucleotides not matched to a gene: 11. The CDR3 loop reads CASSVDGTTYAQLFF. The CDR3 region has the DNA TGTGCCAGCAGCGTAGATGGGACTACGTACGCGCAGCTGTTTTTT.

The V and J genes are TRBV4-1 and TRBJ1-5; unclear D gene. Germline V gene data show CDR1 as MGHRA and CDR2 as YSYEKL. V lost 0 bases and J lost 4, with 7 bases in between. The CDR3 runs 14 residues. The CDR3 is CASSQDHQNQPQHF. Here the CDR3 DNA reads TGCGCCAGCAGCCAAGATCACCAGAATCAGCCCCAGCATTTT.

The chain employs TRBV6-6 and TRBJ1-2; D not certain. This CDR3 has 13 residues. Germline-derived CDR1 and CDR2 are MNHNY and SVGAGI (reference sequence). V lost 6 bases and J 6 bases, leaving 14 bases between the germline ends. The DNA of the CDR3 is TGTGCCAGCAGACCGGAAAGTCCAAATGGCTACACCTTC. Protein product: CASRPESPNGYTF.

The rearrangement uses TRBV10-1 and TRBJ2-7; D is uncertain. The germline V and J ends were trimmed by 4 bases and 3 bases, with 4 bases remaining between them. There are 11 residues in the CDR3. Germline V gene sequence: CDR1 WNHNN, CDR2 SYGVQD (reference sequence). The chain's CDR3 is CASSVLYEQYF. DNA for the CDR3: TGCGCCAGCAGTGTCCTCTACGAGCAGTACTTC.

The chain uses TRBV7-2 and TRBJ1-5; D uncertain. The CDR3 covers 16 residues. V was trimmed by 2 bases and J by 0 bases, leaving 11 bases between them. Germline values: CDR1 SGHTA, CDR2 FQGNSA. CDR3 protein: CASSLTGRYSNQPQHF. Written as DNA, the CDR3 is TGTGCCAGCAGCTTAACCGGAAGGTATAGCAATCAGCCCCAGCATTTT.

A single count supports this clone. The chain combines TRBV7-6 with TRBJ1-2; TRBD1 agrees at 7 bases. Per germline, CDR1 SGHVS and CDR2 FNYEAQ. The ends lost 5 bases at V and 6 bases at J; junction bases unmatched: 9. CDR3 size: 14 residues. The CDR3 reads CASSMRQGGNGYTF. CDR3 DNA: TGTGCCAGCAGCATGCGACAGGGAGGGAATGGCTACACCTTC.

The rearrangement joins TRBV10-2 to TRBJ1-4; D not certain. V lost 2 bases and J lost 3, with 10 bases in between. Germline V CDR1 and CDR2: WSHSY, SAAADI. This CDR3 region has 15 residues. CDR3 region: CASSENGLPNEKLFF. The CDR3 nucleotides are TGCGCCAGCAGTGAGAACGGACTTCCTAATGAAAAACTGTTTTTT.